Listed below are T cell receptor beta chains from one sample, sequenced in a study of blood T cell repertoires in COVID-19. Sequencing used immunoSEQ multiplex PCR; TCRdb keeps in-frame clones, though not all of them. This sample has some 160,000 clones; around 87% occur once, and the top ten carry roughly 3%. The specimen was peripheral blood. These TCRs come from a woman aged 60-75 years with active COVID-19. Both conserved end residues are part of each CDR3. D genes are given only for firm matches. Clone size, where shown, is once, few, many, or a class for clones that have expanded.

V	J	size	D	CDR3	DNA
TRBV6-5	TRBJ2-7	.	.	CATSTTRGEQYF	TGTGCCACTTCGACGACTAGAGGCGAGCAGTACTTC
TRBV5-1	TRBJ2-1	.	TRBD2	CASRSGTGTSGMANEQFF	TGCGCCAGCAGATCCGGGACAGGGACTAGCGGGATGGCGAATGAGCAGTTCTTC
TRBV27	TRBJ1-2	.	TRBD1	CASSLVRGRDGYTF	TGTGCCAGCAGTTTAGTGAGGGGGCGCGATGGCTACACCTTC
TRBV7-2	TRBJ2-3	.	.	CASSLAYGTDTQYF	TGTGCCAGCAGCTTAGCCTATGGCACAGATACGCAGTATTTT
TRBV5-1	TRBJ2-1	.	TRBD2	CASSKASGRGDEQFF	TGCGCCAGCAGCAAAGCTAGCGGGAGGGGCGATGAGCAGTTCTTC
TRBV5-1	TRBJ1-4	.	.	CASSSGGLKDGTRKLFF	TGCGCCAGCAGCTCCGGCGGGTTAAAGGACGGTACTAGAAAACTGTTTTTT
TRBV2	TRBJ2-5	.	.	CASRATSSETQYF	TGTGCCAGCAGAGCTACTAGTAGCGAGACCCAGTACTTC
TRBV6-2/TRBV6-3	TRBJ2-7	.	TRBD2	CASSPGTSGRDEQYF	TGTGCCAGCAGCCCCGGGACTAGCGGGAGAGACGAGCAGTACTTC
TRBV28	TRBJ1-4	.	TRBD1	CASLDRDNEKLFF	TGTGCCAGCCTGGACAGGGATAATGAAAAACTGTTTTTT
TRBV10-3	TRBJ2-7	.	TRBD2	CASSRLAGNEQYF	TGTGCCAGCAGCCGGCTAGCGGGAAACGAGCAGTACTTC
TRBV29-1	TRBJ1-1	.	TRBD1	CSVEELYRGTEAFF	TGCAGCGTTGAAGAACTGTACAGGGGCACTGAAGCTTTCTTT
TRBV9	TRBJ2-1	.	.	CASSGSTSLAYNEQFF	TGTGCCAGCAGCGGCAGTACTAGCCTAGCGTACAATGAGCAGTTCTTC
TRBV27	TRBJ2-7	.	TRBD1	CASRISIRDRPYEQYF	TGTGCCAGCAGGATCAGTATCCGGGACAGACCCTACGAGCAGTACTTC
TRBV3-1/TRBV3-2	TRBJ2-5	.	.	CASSQGLLGNPVETQYF	TGTGCCAGCAGCCAAGGCTTACTAGGAAATCCAGTAGAGACCCAGTACTTC
TRBV5-5	TRBJ2-1	.	TRBD2	CASSHGGDFYNEQFF	TGTGCCAGCAGCCATGGGGGGGACTTTTACAATGAGCAGTTCTTC
TRBV5-1	TRBJ2-1	.	.	CASSLAGGAFNEQFF	TGCGCCAGCAGCTTGGCCGGAGGGGCCTTTAATGAGCAGTTCTTC
TRBV12-3/TRBV12-4	TRBJ2-7	.	.	CASSLRAYEQYF	TGTGCCAGCAGTTTGAGGGCCTACGAGCAGTACTTC
TRBV7-2	TRBJ2-3	.	TRBD2	CASSLVGGTDTQYF	TGTGCCAGCAGCTTAGTGGGAGGGACAGATACGCAGTATTTT
TRBV7-9	TRBJ2-7	few	.	CASSLGGDQYF	TGTGCCAGCAGCTTAGGCGGGGACCAGTACTTC
TRBV7-9	TRBJ1-4	.	.	CASSLRGYDEKLFF	TGTGCCAGCAGCTTGCGGGGGTACGATGAAAAACTGTTTTTT
TRBV18	TRBJ2-3	.	TRBD2	CASSRTPPDAALGGAQYF	TGTGCCAGCTCACGGACGCCGCCCGACGCAGCACTGGGAGGGGCGCAGTATTTT
TRBV27	TRBJ2-1	.	.	CASSFLSGVDEQFF	TGTGCCAGCAGTTTTTTATCAGGGGTGGATGAGCAGTTCTTC
TRBV11-2	TRBJ2-3	.	TRBD1	CASSLGTGGTDTQYF	TGTGCCAGCAGCTTAGGTACAGGGGGGACAGATACGCAGTATTTT
TRBV5-1	TRBJ2-7	.	TRBD1	CASSGTGGSYEQYF	TGCGCCAGCAGCGGAACAGGGGGCTCGTACGAGCAGTACTTC
TRBV24-1	TRBJ2-1	.	TRBD2	CATSDPGGGGAPYNEQFF	TGTGCCACCAGTGATCCGGGGGGGGGCGGAGCCCCCTACAATGAGCAGTTCTTC